A single TCR beta chain is shown here with its context. Likely a read error: the CDR3 ends without its conserved phenylalanine or tryptophan. Libraries were prepared by immunoSEQ multiplex PCR; TCRdb keeps only in-frame clonotypes and omits some of them. This table has 850,000 to 1,200,000 clones, approximately 68% appearing once. The CDR3 is 15 residues long. The ends lost 2 bases at V and 4 bases at J; junction bases unmatched: 7. The germline gives CDR1 PRHDT, CDR2 FYEKMQ (reference sequence). The sample comes from a study of shared clonotypes between healthy human individuals. Sequenced: memory CD4+ T cells sorted from blood. Indicated subset: CD45RA-negative fraction. This TCR came from a man aged 18 to 35 in good health. The rearrangement uses TRBV13 and TRBJ1-2, with 7 positions matching TRBD1. CDR3 sequence (DNA): TGTGCCAGCAGCTTATCGAGGGGGCGCGGCTATGGCTACACCCTC. Encoded protein: CASSLSRGRGYGYTL.